The sequence of this TCR beta chain was determined in a study of T cell repertoires in cytomegalovirus infection (dated 2019 in TCRdb). As for the study more broadly: Because public TCR beta signatures pointed to carriage of CMV infection together with the matching HLA type, the HLA type of each donor mattered for the analysis. What the work shows at the level of the full study, not this receptor alone: The ex vivo response was dominated by HLA-C-restricted CMV-specific TCR beta clonotypes, which also provided the single most frequent clonotype in two of eight donors. Carriers of CMV infection plus the relevant HLA type were discriminated by the cumulative frequency of public TCR beta family members in the study cohort and in an independent roughly 400-donor cohort.

The listed sequencing device is Illumina HiSeq 1500. TCRdb's own reprocessing of the public reads used fastp at Q25 and MiXCR and kept productive beta chains. Each CDR3 protein appears once, grouped with its most common genes and DNA. This sample gives nearly 450,000 distinct CDR3 sequences in total; approximately 31% of them show up just once. The leading ten clones occupy roughly an eighth of the sample. The table lists this clonotype with many counts. Its antigen target is currently unknown. Base-call qualities are not available, and no considerably larger clone is one nucleotide away. Trimming costs V 5 bases and J 0 bases, and their ends lie 18 bases apart. CDR1 and CDR2, looked up from the germline V gene, are SGHVS and FNYEAQ. The CDR3 runs 17 residues from the cysteine to the phenylalanine. Only CDR3 DNA is held: 51 bases, read in frame from base 1.

The receptor comes from a human donor in good health (CMV status not recorded). Some clones in this sample may be carry-over from other donors' samples. The chain is encoded by TRBV7-6 joined to TRBJ2-3; tentative D gene TRBD2, with 5 bases matching. Sequenced: PBMCs. The CDR3: CASSRGLRASSTDTQYF. The DNA reads TGTGCCAGCAGCCGCGGCTTGCGGGCTAGTAGCACAGATACGCAGTATTTT.